This T cell receptor beta chain was captured by sequencing in a study of cytomegalovirus exposure and HLA in healthy donors. The PCR had 60 Vbeta and 13 Jbeta primers. Measured with immunoSEQ multiplex PCR; TCRdb has only the in-frame clones, and not every one. There are 90,000 to 140,000 clones in the sample; over 70% occur only once, and over 7.5% lies in the top ten. V was clipped by 5 bases and J by 6 bases; unmatched bases: 12. Germline loops: CDR1 WNHNN, CDR2 SYGVQD (reference sequence). This CDR3 has 16 residues. Sequenced input: PBMCs. The rearrangement uses TRBV10-1 and TRBJ1-5, with TRBD1 identical over 8 bases. The clonotype was recovered from a middle-aged woman in good health and CMV-seropositive. The chain's CDR3 is CASSYLLQGVSQPQHF. The CDR3 nucleotides read TGCGCCAGCAGTTACTTACTACAGGGGGTAAGTCAGCCCCAGCATTTT.